This TCR beta chain was sequenced in a study of shared clonotypes between healthy human individuals. In the study overall: Three CD4 naive, three CD4 memory, two CD8 naive and one CD8 memory plate were used per donor. General study points: The generation probabilities recorded for non-shared clonotypes fell below those of clonotypes shared by all four donors. Sampling included only blood; tissue repertoires likely differ.

As to this clone: Its cognate antigen is unknown.

Deep was the level used in running the assay. TCRdb's copy holds only in-frame clones and misses some; the assay was immunoSEQ multiplex PCR. This table has over 850,000 clones, 75% to 80% appearing once. Trimming removed 5 bases at V and 3 bases at J, with 14 bases between. The CDR3 loop spans 14 amino acids. The germline gives CDR1 MNHEY, CDR2 SMNVEV (reference sequence). J is TRBJ2-7 and V is TRBV27; a weak D match, TRBD1 (5 bases). Sequencing was performed on memory CD4+ T cells from PBMCs. Subset of the sample: CD45RA-negative fraction. The sequence came from a man aged 18-30 years in good health. Some clones in this sample may be carry-over from other donors' samples. CDR3: CASSGWGSHYEQYF. CDR3 bases: TGTGCCAGCAGTGGCTGGGGCTCCCACTACGAGCAGTACTTC.